The source of this T cell receptor (beta chain) is a study of T cell responses to AZD1222 COVID-19 vaccine (TCRdb year 2021). Looking at the study overall: A total of more than 230 trial participants underwent TCR sequencing, of whom 200 to 220 had received two doses of AZD1222 and 26 had received two doses of the MenACWY control vaccine. Trial participants were enrolled by age into subgroups of 18-55, 56-69 and 70-plus years, and 148, 28 and 57 TCR-sequenced participants, respectively, were included in these subgroups.

The intended sense of this specimen's time point label: about 28 days (+/-7) after the second vaccine dose. AZD1222 recipients with second doses at about 4 weeks or about 12 weeks were pooled, because spike-specific TCR depth and breadth did not differ between schedules. The vaccinee samples were drawn from two UK trials, COV001 and COV002, one of which was a single-blind randomized controlled phase 2/3 trial testing AZD1222 (ChAdOx1 nCoV-19) in healthy adults. Trial participant PBMC samples were collected at day 0 and day 28 after the second dose for TCRbeta chain sequencing. Including the terminal cysteine and phenylalanine, the CDR3 comprises 15 residues. Only the CDR3 portion is preserved as DNA: 45 bases, with reading frame beginning at the first base. Per the germline V gene, MDHEN is the CDR1 and SYDVKM is the CDR2. Between the V and J ends, shortened by 5 bases and 3 bases respectively, the junction contains 17 bases.

This clone appeared a single time. Its antigen has not been determined. Within one base of it there is no much larger clone, and no base qualities were kept. The CDR3 regions of human TCRbeta chains were analyzed by immunosequencing. As for the authors' bioinformatics: Repertoire TCRs were checked for matches against a reference library of SARS-CoV-2-specific TCRs that had been generated using the MIRA antigen-specificity platform. Breadth was defined as the fraction of unique TCRs that were SARS-CoV-2-associated, and depth was defined as the fraction of total T cells that were SARS-CoV-2-associated. Using the MIRA data, each spike-specific TCR was mapped to the spike region that the TCR reacts to and placed in a CD4 or CD8 class. Log10-transformed breadth and depth values were compared by one-way ANOVA with Sidak's multiple comparisons tests. TCRdb carries this immuneACCESS record with in-frame sequences only. Its versions omit some clonotypes, under half of them owing to an unresolved V gene in the studies checked, with the rest unexplained. V and J calls and clone size follow that table, whereas D and trimming were derived from the DNA. For this sample there are 190,000 or so clones; around 90% appear just once. The ten largest clonotypes hold roughly 25% of the sample.

What the authors observed across the whole study: After two AZD1222 doses, both the breadth and the depth of spike-specific TCRs were significantly higher than at day 0 and than in MenACWY recipients. The 56-69-year group was small, and its depth increase did not reach significance, likely because of low power. Only five or six AZD1222 recipients were SARS-CoV-2 seropositive at baseline, limiting conclusions about previously exposed vaccinees. Epitopes outside the regions mutated in the B.1.351 and B.1.1.7 variants were reportedly recognized by nearly half of the unique spike-specific TCRs. CD4 TCRs associated with the vaccine covered the entire spike protein, and the dominant responses were in regions 160-218 and 743-854. Participants were mostly white British, with more females than males. The authors suggested clonal diversity may have been underestimated. Because no day 14 peak-response samples were available, the repertoires could be characterized only after the peak T cell response.

Specimen: peripheral blood, collected 28 days after the second AZD1222 dose. The receptor was isolated from an adult who received the AZD1222 COVID-19 vaccine. The chain is encoded by TRBV28 joined to TRBJ2-7; TRBD2 is perhaps the D gene, given 6 matching bases. The CDR3 amino acid sequence is: CASSPRSGPVYEQYF. The bases read TGTGCCAGCAGTCCGCGTAGCGGCCCGGTCTACGAGCAGTACTTC.